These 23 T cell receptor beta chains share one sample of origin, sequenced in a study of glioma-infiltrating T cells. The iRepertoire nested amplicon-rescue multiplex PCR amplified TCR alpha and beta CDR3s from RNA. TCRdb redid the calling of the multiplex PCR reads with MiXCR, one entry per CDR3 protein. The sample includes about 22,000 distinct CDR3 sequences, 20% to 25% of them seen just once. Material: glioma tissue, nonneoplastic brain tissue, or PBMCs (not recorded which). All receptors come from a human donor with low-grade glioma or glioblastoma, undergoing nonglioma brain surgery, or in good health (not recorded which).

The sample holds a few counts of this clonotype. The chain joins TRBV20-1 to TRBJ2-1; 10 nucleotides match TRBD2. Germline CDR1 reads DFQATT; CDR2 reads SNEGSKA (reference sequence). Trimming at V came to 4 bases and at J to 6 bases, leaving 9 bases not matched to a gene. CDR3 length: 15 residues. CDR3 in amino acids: CSATRAGGQFNEQFF. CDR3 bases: TGCAGTGCTACTAGAGCGGGGGGGCAGTTCAATGAGCAGTTCTTC.

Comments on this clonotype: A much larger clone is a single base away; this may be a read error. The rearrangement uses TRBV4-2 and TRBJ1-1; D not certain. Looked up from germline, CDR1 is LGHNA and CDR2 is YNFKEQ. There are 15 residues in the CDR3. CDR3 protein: CASSQVDTENTEASF. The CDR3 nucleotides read TGTGCCAGCAGCCAAGTTGACACCGAGAACACTGAAGCTTCCTTT.

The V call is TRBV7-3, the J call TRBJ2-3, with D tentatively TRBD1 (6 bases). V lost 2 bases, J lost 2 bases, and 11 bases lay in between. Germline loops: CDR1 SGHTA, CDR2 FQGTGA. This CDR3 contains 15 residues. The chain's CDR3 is CASSLGTISTDTQYF. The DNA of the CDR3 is TGTGCCAGCAGCTTAGGGACAATCTCCACAGATACGCAGTATTTT.

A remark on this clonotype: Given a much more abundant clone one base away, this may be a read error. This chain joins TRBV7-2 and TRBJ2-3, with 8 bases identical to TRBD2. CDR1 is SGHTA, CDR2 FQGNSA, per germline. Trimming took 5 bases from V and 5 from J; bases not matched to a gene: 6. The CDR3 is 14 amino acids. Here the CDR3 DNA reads TGTGCCAGCAGCCAAGGACTAGCAAAAGATACGCAGTATTTT. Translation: CASSQGLAKDTQYF.

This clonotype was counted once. CDR3 protein: CARKGDSYTGELFF. For the CDR3, the DNA is TGTGCCCGCAAAGGAGACTCCTACACCGGGGAGCTGTTTTTT. The rearrangement links TRBV7-3 to TRBJ2-2; the D is unclear. This CDR3 is built from 14 residues. V was pared by 11 bases and J by 3 bases, with 16 bases between. Germline CDR1 is SGHTA and CDR2 is FQGTGA. The variable domain in full, completed from reference TRBV7-3 and TRBJ2-2, reads GAGVSQTPSNKVTEKGKYVELRCDPISGHTALYWYRQSLGQGPEFLIYFQGTGAADDSGLPNDRFFAVRPEGSVSTLKIQRTERGDSAVYLCARKGDSYTGELFFGEGSRLTVL.

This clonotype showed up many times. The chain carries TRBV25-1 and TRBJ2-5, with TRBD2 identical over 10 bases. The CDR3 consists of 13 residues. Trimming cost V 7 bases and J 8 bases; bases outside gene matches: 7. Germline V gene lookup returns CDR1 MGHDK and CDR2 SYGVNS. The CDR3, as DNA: TGTGCCAGCAAAGCGGGGGGGCAATTAACCCAGTACTTC. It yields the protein CASKAGGQLTQYF.

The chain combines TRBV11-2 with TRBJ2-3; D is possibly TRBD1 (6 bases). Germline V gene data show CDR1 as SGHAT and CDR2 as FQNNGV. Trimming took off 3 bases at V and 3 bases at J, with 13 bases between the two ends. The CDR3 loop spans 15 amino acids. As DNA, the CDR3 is TGTGCCAGCAGCTTGGGAACAGGGATGACAGATACGCAGTATTTT. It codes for CASSLGTGMTDTQYF.

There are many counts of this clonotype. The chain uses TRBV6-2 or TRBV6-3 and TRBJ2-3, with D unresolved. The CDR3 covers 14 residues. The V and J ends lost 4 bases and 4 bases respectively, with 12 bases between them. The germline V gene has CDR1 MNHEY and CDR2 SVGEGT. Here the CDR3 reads CASSSQLASDTQYF. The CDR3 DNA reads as TGTGCCAGCAGTTCCCAGTTGGCGTCAGATACGCAGTATTTT.

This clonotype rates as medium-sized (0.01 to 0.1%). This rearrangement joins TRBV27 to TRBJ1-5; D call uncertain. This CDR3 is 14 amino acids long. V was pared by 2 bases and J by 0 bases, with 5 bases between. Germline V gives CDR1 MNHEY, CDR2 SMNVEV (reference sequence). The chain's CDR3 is CASSLGFSNQPQHF. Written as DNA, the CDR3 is TGTGCCAGCAGTTTAGGGTTTAGCAATCAGCCCCAGCATTTT.

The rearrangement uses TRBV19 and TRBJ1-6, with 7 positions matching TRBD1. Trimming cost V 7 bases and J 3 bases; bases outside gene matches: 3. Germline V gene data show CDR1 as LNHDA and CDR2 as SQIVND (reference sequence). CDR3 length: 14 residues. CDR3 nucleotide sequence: TGTGCCAGTACCGGGGACAGCTATAATTCACCCCTCCACTTT. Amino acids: CASTGDSYNSPLHF. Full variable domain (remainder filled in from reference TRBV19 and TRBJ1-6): DGGITQSPKYLFRKEGQNVTLSCEQNLNHDAMYWYRQDPGQGLRLIYYSQIVNDFQKGDIAEGYSVSREKKESFPLTVTSAQKNPTAFYLCASTGDSYNSPLHFGNGTRLTVT.

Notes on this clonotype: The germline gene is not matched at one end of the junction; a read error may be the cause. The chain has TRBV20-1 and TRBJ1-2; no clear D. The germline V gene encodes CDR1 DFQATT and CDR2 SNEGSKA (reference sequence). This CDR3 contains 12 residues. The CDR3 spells CSARDSNHGYTF. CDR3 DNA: TGCAGTGCTAGGGATAGTAACCATGGCTACACCTTC.

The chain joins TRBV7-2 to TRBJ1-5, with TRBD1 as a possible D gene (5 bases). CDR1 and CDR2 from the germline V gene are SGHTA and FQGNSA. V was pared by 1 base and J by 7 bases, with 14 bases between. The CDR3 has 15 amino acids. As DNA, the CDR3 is TGTGCCAGCAGCTTAGATCACAGGCGTGGGCAGCCCCAGCATTTT. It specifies CASSLDHRRGQPQHF.

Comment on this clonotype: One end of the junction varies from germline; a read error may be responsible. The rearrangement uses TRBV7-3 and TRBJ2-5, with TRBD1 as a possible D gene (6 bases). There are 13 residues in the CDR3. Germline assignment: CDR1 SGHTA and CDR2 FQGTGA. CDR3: CASSLRQEETEYF. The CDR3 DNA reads TGTGCCAGCAGCTTAAGACAGGAAGAGACCGAGTACTTC.

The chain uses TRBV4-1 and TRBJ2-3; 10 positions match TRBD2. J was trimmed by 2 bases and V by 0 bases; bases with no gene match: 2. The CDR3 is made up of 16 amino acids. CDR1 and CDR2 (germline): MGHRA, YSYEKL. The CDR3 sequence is CASSQESGGDTDTQYF. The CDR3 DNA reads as TGCGCCAGCAGCCAAGAAAGCGGGGGGGACACAGATACGCAGTATTTT.

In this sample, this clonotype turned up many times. This CDR3 reads CASHGQFNQPQHF. CDR3 bases: TGTGCCAGCCACGGACAGTTCAATCAGCCCCAGCATTTT. The V and J genes are TRBV2 and TRBJ1-5; D perhaps matches TRBD1 (6 bases). CDR1 is SNHLY and CDR2 is FYNNEI in the germline V gene. The CDR3 loop spans 13 amino acids. The germline V and J ends were trimmed by 8 bases and 3 bases, with 11 bases remaining between them.

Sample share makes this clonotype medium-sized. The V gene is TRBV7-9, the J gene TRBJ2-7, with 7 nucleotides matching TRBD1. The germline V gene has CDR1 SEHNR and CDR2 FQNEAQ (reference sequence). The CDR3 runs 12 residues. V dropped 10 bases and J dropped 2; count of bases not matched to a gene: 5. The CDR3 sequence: CATGDSTYEQYF. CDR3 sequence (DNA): TGTGCCACTGGGGACAGCACCTACGAGCAGTACTTC.

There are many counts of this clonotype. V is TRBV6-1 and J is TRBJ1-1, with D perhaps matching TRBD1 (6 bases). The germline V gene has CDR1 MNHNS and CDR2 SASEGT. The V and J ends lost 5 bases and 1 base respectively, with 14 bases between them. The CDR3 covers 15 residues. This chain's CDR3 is CASSSYRAGNTEAFF. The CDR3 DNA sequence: TGTGCCAGCAGTTCCTACAGGGCAGGGAACACTGAAGCTTTCTTT.

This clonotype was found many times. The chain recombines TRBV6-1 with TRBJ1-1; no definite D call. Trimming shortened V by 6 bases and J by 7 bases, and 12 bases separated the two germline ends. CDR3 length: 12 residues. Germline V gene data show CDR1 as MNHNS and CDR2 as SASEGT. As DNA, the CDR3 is TGTGCCAGCAGCTCGGCCAGCCTTGAAGCTTTCTTT. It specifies CASSSASLEAFF.

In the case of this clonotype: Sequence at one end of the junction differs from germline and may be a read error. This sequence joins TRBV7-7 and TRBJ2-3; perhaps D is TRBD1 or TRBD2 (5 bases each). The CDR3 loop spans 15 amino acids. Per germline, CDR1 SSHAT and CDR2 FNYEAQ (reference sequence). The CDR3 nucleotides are TGTGCTAGCAGCTTAGGACTCGACAGTTCGGATACGCAGTATTTT. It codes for CASSLGLDSSDTQYF.

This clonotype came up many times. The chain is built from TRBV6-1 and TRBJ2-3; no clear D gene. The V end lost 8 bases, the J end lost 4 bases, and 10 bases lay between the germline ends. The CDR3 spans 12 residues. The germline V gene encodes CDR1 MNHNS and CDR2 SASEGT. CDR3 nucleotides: TGTGCCAGCGGAAAGGAATCAGATACGCAGTATTTT. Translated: CASGKESDTQYF.

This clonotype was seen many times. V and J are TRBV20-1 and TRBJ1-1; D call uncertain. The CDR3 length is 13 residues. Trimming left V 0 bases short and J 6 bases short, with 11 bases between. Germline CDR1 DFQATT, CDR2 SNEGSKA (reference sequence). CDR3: CSARDRWESEAFF. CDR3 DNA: TGCAGTGCTAGAGATCGGTGGGAGTCTGAAGCTTTCTTT.

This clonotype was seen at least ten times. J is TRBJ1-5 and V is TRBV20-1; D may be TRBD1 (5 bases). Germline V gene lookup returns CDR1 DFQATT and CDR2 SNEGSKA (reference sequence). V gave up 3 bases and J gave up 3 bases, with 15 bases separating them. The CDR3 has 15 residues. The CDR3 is CSASEQVLDNQPQHF. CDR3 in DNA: TGCAGTGCTAGCGAACAGGTTTTGGACAATCAGCCCCAGCATTTT.

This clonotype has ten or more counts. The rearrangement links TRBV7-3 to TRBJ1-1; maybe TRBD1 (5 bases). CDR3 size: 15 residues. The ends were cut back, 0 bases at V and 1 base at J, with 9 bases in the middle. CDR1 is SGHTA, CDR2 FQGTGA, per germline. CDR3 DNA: TGTGCCAGCAGCTTAACTCTTGGGGGGAACACTGAAGCTTTCTTT. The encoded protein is CASSLTLGGNTEAFF.